This T cell receptor (beta chain) was retrieved from a study of patients and donors after allogeneic stem cell transplantation (dated by TCRdb to 2020 to 2022). Remarks on this clonotype: The specificity of this receptor is unknown. No base qualities exist here, and no much larger clone lies one base off it.

The germline V gene encodes CDR1 SGDLS and CDR2 YYNGEE. V trim: 3 bases; J trim: 4 bases; unmatched bases: 7. The CDR3 holds 15 amino acids from the cysteine to the phenylalanine. Kept here is only the CDR3 DNA, which spans 45 bases and is read in frame from base 1. Library preparation used RT-PCR. This sample was sequenced with a NextSeq 550. TCRdb reanalyzed the raw reads on its own, using fastp at Q25 for trimming and MiXCR for clone calling, and kept in-frame beta chains. Every entry covers one CDR3 protein and lists the most common genes and DNA from its rows. The sample yields about a million distinct CDR3 sequences; about 20% were counted once. The ten top clones hold 5.5% to 6.5% of the sample.

The receptor comes from a human donor who was either an allogeneic HSCT recipient or a stem cell or donor lymphocyte infusion donor (not recorded which). It is not recorded whose cells these are; they may come from a transplant donor. The V and J genes are TRBV9 and TRBJ2-5; 9 bases in the junction line up with TRBD1. Sequencing was carried out using blood, either unsorted or a sorted T cell fraction (not recorded which). The nucleotide sequence reads TGTGCCAGCAGCGCCAATGACAGGGGGGCAGAGACCCAGTACTTC. This sequence encodes CASSANDRGAETQYF.